The T cell receptor beta chain described here comes from a study of T cells in Graves' hyperthyroidism and ophthalmopathy. Overall study results and limits: Appearing also in blood were most of the thyroid clonotypes expanded above 0.001.

V lost 5 bases and J lost 5, with 15 bases in between. This CDR3 is 14 amino acids long. RNA transcripts gave rise to amplified TCR beta CDR3 regions. An initial round of RT-PCR targeting the TCR CDR3 relied on the HTBI primer set. TCRdb processed the multiplex PCR reads anew with MiXCR; each CDR3 protein has one entry. The table lists over 450,000 distinct CDR3 sequences, approximately 14% of them singletons. This clonotype was observed at least ten times. As yet, its antigen is unknown. The sequence derives from a woman aged 18-35 years with Graves' hyperthyroidism. Material for sequencing was blood. This sequence joins TRBV12-3 or TRBV12-4 and TRBJ1-1, with TRBD1 as a possible D gene (6 bases). The CDR3 DNA reads as TGTGCCAGCAGTCCAGGGGCGCGGGGAACTGAAGCTTTCTTT. Its protein product is CASSPGARGTEAFF.